The 23 T cell receptor beta chains below were found in one sample sequenced in a study of blood T cell repertoires in COVID-19. Assay used: immunoSEQ multiplex PCR; TCRdb lists only in-frame clones, some missing. Here the sample spans 150,000 or so clones, 84% being singletons. Sequenced: peripheral blood. The receptors shown here come from a human donor in a cohort sampled during active COVID-19.

This clone was observed a single time. One end of the junction does not line up with germline, which may come from a read error. The J gene is TRBJ2-3, the V gene TRBV19; unclear D gene. The CDR3 has 13 residues. Germline lookup yields CDR1 LNHDA and CDR2 SQIVND (reference sequence). The CDR3, as DNA: TGTGCCAGTAGTCTAGAGTTAGCAGATACGCAGTATTTT. Residues: CASSLELADTQYF.

This clone was counted once. The V call is TRBV6-2 or TRBV6-3, the J call TRBJ2-1; 13 bases agree with TRBD2. The CDR3 covers 16 residues. V dropped 5 bases and J dropped 15; count of bases not matched to a gene: 16. CDR1 and CDR2 (germline): MNHEY, SVGEGT. CDR3 bases: TGTGCCAGCAGTCTTACTAGCGGGGGGGCTTCCAGTGTAAGGTTCTTC. It codes for CASSLTSGGASSVRFF.

J is TRBJ1-2 and V is TRBV6-2 or TRBV6-3, with unresolved D. The CDR3 extends over 15 amino acids. The V end lost 0 bases, the J end lost 5 bases, and 13 bases lay between the germline ends. Germline V gene lookup returns CDR1 MNHEY and CDR2 SVGEGT. The CDR3 loop reads CASSYSRRDPYGYTF. CDR3 bases: TGTGCCAGCAGTTACTCGAGGAGGGATCCTTATGGCTACACCTTC.

CDR3 residues: CASQTTRTSGFNTGELFF. The CDR3 region has the DNA TGCGCCAGCCAAACAACCCGGACTAGCGGCTTCAACACCGGGGAGCTGTTTTTT. The gene calls are TRBV5-1 and TRBJ2-2; TRBD2 agrees at 10 bases. Germline CDR1 and CDR2: SGHRS and YFSETQ. The CDR3 is 18 residues long. V trimming: 7 bases; J trimming: 2 bases; junction bases outside the gene matches: 14.

The J gene is TRBJ2-1, the V gene TRBV6-2 or TRBV6-3, with D possibly being TRBD1 (5 bases). V was trimmed by 4 bases and J by 4 bases, leaving 8 bases between them. Looked up from germline, CDR1 is MNHEY and CDR2 is SVGEGT. The CDR3 length is 13 residues. In DNA, the CDR3 is TGTGCCAGCAGTTGGGGCCTTTACAATGAGCAGTTCTTC. Translating gives CASSWGLYNEQFF.

The V gene is TRBV6-2 or TRBV6-3, the J gene TRBJ1-2, with unresolved D. CDR1 is MNHEY, CDR2 SVGEGT, per germline. V lost 1 base to trimming and J lost 4 bases, with 4 bases between them. This CDR3 has 12 residues. CDR3 DNA: TGTGCCAGCAGTTACTTCAGCTATGGCTACACCTTC. Protein sequence: CASSYFSYGYTF.

V usage is TRBV11-3 and J usage is TRBJ2-3; no firm D call. The germline gives CDR1 SGHNT, CDR2 YENEEA. This CDR3 has 17 amino acids. Between the trimmed V and J ends, which lost 1 base and 0 bases, there was a span of 14 bases. The DNA for the CDR3 is TGTGCCAGCAGCTTAGGACAATGGCCGCCGAGCACAGATACGCAGTATTTT. Translated: CASSLGQWPPSTDTQYF.

The rearrangement uses TRBV5-1 and TRBJ1-6; 7 nucleotides align to TRBD1. Trimming at V came to 2 bases and at J to 7 bases, leaving 6 bases not matched to a gene. Germline V gene data show CDR1 as SGHRS and CDR2 as YFSETQ. This CDR3 has 15 amino acids. The CDR3 sequence: CASSFGTDRNSPLHF. Written as DNA, the CDR3 is TGCGCCAGCAGCTTTGGGACGGACAGGAATTCACCCCTCCACTTT. Using reference TRBV5-1 and TRBJ1-6 for the parts outside the CDR3, the full variable domain is KAGVTQTPRYLIKTRGQQVTLSCSPISGHRSVSWYQQTPGQGLQFLFEYFSETQRNKGNFPGRFSGRQFSNSRSEMNVSTLELGDSALYLCASSFGTDRNSPLHFGNGTRLTVT.

This clone showed up just once. This rearrangement joins TRBV11-2 to TRBJ1-5, with D hard to call. This CDR3 contains 15 residues. The ends were cut back, 1 base at V and 3 bases at J, with 10 bases in the middle. Germline V lookup: CDR1 SGHAT, CDR2 FQNNGV. The CDR3: CASSLGGSVNQPQHF. Here the CDR3 DNA reads TGTGCCAGCAGCTTAGGAGGTAGCGTCAATCAGCCCCAGCATTTT.

V usage is TRBV4-2 and J usage is TRBJ1-2, with D hard to call. CDR1 LGHNA and CDR2 YNFKEQ come from the germline V gene. With 0 bases removed from V and 7 bases from J, the gap between germline ends came to 12 bases. The CDR3 sequence is 14 residues long. The CDR3: CASSQDLTGSGYTF. In DNA, the CDR3 is TGTGCCAGCAGCCAAGATCTTACGGGTTCTGGCTACACCTTC.

The J gene is TRBJ1-1, the V gene TRBV19, with 10 bases identical to TRBD1. CDR3 length: 13 amino acids. The V gene's germline CDR1 is LNHDA and CDR2 SQIVND (reference sequence). V was pared by 5 bases and J by 9 bases, with 6 bases of the junction left unmatched. The CDR3 DNA is TGTGCCAGTAGTCCGGGACAGGGGATTAAAGCTTTCTTT. It encodes CASSPGQGIKAFF.

The chain is built from TRBV27 and TRBJ2-5; weak D call: TRBD2 (5 bases). Germline V gene data show CDR1 as MNHEY and CDR2 as SMNVEV (reference sequence). The germline V and J ends were trimmed by 6 bases and 5 bases, with 10 bases remaining between them. The CDR3 has 12 residues. The CDR3 spells CASRRDQETQYF. The CDR3 DNA sequence: TGTGCCAGCAGACGGGATCAGGAGACCCAGTACTTC.

This rearrangement joins TRBV12-3 or TRBV12-4 to TRBJ1-2; the D gene is possibly TRBD1 (6 bases). CDR3 length: 12 amino acids. V shed 7 bases and J shed 7 bases, with 13 bases lying between them. In nucleotides, the CDR3 is TGTGCCAGCACCCGGGGGGGGCTTGGCTACACCTTC. Its translation is CASTRGGLGYTF.

The CDR3 reads CASSSGLPTGELFF. CDR3 bases: TGTGCCAGCTCTTCTGGACTCCCTACCGGGGAGCTGTTTTTT. This chain links TRBV18 with TRBJ2-2, with D maybe TRBD2 (5 bases). Trimming cost V 6 bases and J 5 bases, with 13 bases left between them. The CDR3 covers 14 residues. CDR1 is KGHSH, CDR2 LQKENI, per germline. Together with reference TRBV18 and TRBJ2-2, the CDR3 gives the full variable domain: NAGVMQNPRHLVRRRGQEARLRCSPMKGHSHVYWYRQLPEEGLKFMVYLQKENIIDESGMPKERFSAEFPKEGPSILRIQQVVRGDSAAYFCASSSGLPTGELFFGEGSRLTVL.

The chain joins TRBV5-1 to TRBJ1-2, with TRBD1 as a possible D gene (6 bases). Germline V gene data show CDR1 as SGHRS and CDR2 as YFSETQ. CDR3 length: 14 residues. The V and J ends lost 5 bases and 0 bases respectively, with 11 bases between them. CDR3 DNA: TGCGCCAGCAGTGAACAGGGACCTAACTATGGCTACACCTTC. It specifies CASSEQGPNYGYTF.

The table lists this clone with a count of one. This sequence joins TRBV27 and TRBJ2-1; 12 positions agree with TRBD2. V shed 6 bases, J shed 8 bases, and the junction held 8 bases outside the gene matches. Germline V lookup: CDR1 MNHEY, CDR2 SMNVEV (reference sequence). The length of the CDR3 is 15 residues. CDR3 coding DNA: TGTGCCAGCAGAGTGACTAGCGGGAGAGGGGATGAGCAGTTCTTC. This gives the protein CASRVTSGRGDEQFF.

The chain employs TRBV12-3 or TRBV12-4 and TRBJ1-1; D uncertain. The CDR3 runs 11 residues. V dropped 4 bases and J dropped 4 bases, with 4 bases sitting between them. CDR3 in amino acids: CASSSFTEAFF. DNA of the CDR3: TGTGCCAGCAGTTCGTTCACTGAAGCTTTCTTT.

This clone was counted only a few times. The chain joins TRBV11-1 to TRBJ1-1, with 7 nucleotides matching TRBD1. The CDR3 extends over 12 amino acids. V was pared by 3 bases and J by 6 bases, with 1 base of the junction left unmatched. The germline gives CDR1 SGHAT, CDR2 FQDESV (reference sequence). In DNA form, the CDR3 reads TGTGCCAGCAGCTTCGGGACAGCTGAAGCTTTCTTT. Protein product: CASSFGTAEAFF.

V is TRBV5-1 and J is TRBJ2-5; 11 positions agree with TRBD1. This CDR3 comprises 16 residues. Germline V lookup: CDR1 SGHRS, CDR2 YFSETQ. J lost 4 bases, V lost 5 bases, and 10 bases had no gene match. The CDR3 bases are TGCGCCAGCAGTCCACTGGACAGGGGGCGCGGAGAGACCCAGTACTTC. Encoded protein: CASSPLDRGRGETQYF. Full variable domain (outside the CDR3, taken from reference TRBV5-1 and TRBJ2-5): KAGVTQTPRYLIKTRGQQVTLSCSPISGHRSVSWYQQTPGQGLQFLFEYFSETQRNKGNFPGRFSGRQFSNSRSEMNVSTLELGDSALYLCASSPLDRGRGETQYFGPGTRLLVL.

This chain connects TRBV7-2 to TRBJ2-1; 9 bases fit TRBD2. Germline values: CDR1 SGHTA, CDR2 FQGNSA. J gave up 0 bases and V 4 bases, and 4 bases lay outside the gene matches. This CDR3 comprises 16 residues. The CDR3: CASSYNSGSSYNEQFF. The CDR3 DNA reads as TGTGCCAGCAGCTATAATAGCGGGAGCTCCTACAATGAGCAGTTCTTC.

This sequence joins TRBV14 and TRBJ2-7; a weak D match, TRBD1 (6 bases). Between the trimmed V and J ends, which lost 5 bases and 2 bases, there was a span of 22 bases. The CDR3 extends over 17 amino acids. The germline V gene encodes CDR1 SGHDN and CDR2 FVKESK. Written as DNA, the CDR3 is TGTGCCAGCAGCGCAAGGGGGTGGCAGGGGCCACCCTACGAGCAGTACGTC. This codes for CASSARGWQGPPYEQYV.

The chain employs TRBV10-3 and TRBJ1-1; a possible D gene is TRBD1 (6 bases). The CDR3 consists of 12 residues. V was pared by 0 bases and J by 7 bases, with 6 bases between. Germline-derived CDR1 and CDR2 are ENHRY and SYGVKD. The CDR3 spells CAISESTGEAFF. The DNA of the CDR3 is TGTGCCATCAGTGAGTCGACAGGTGAAGCTTTCTTT.

CDR3 residues: CASGAEGTGELFF. CDR3 coding DNA: TGTGCCAGCGGAGCCGAGGGCACCGGGGAGCTGTTTTTT. The chain carries TRBV2 and TRBJ2-2; D perhaps matches TRBD2 (5 bases). Germline assignment: CDR1 SNHLY and CDR2 FYNNEI. This CDR3 has 13 amino acids. Trimming removed 8 bases from V and 4 bases from J, with 11 bases in between.